The sequence of this T cell receptor (beta chain) was determined in a study of cytotoxic CD8 clonotypes in ibrutinib-treated CLL. Concerning this clone itself: Its antigen is currently unknown.

There are 16 residues in the CDR3. V dropped 4 bases and J dropped 2; count of bases not matched to a gene: 7. CDR1 and CDR2 from the germline V gene are LNHDA and SQIVND (reference sequence). With sequencing, the targeted depth ranged from 1 in 200,000 to 1 in 1 million T cells. The table came from immunoSEQ multiplex PCR; TCRdb's copy has only in-frame clones and leaves some out. The table records some 200,000 clones, 70% to 75% of them present only once. The study's findings and limits: Exceeding age-matched healthy donors, baseline clonality also tracked the counts of circulating CD8+ T cells. Shared public clonotypes were rare, and on treatment they either got smaller or stayed the same. Whereas clonality rose at ibrutinib response, it declined toward baseline at progression.

The receptor was isolated from a human donor with chronic lymphocytic leukemia. The source material was PBMCs, sampled after 12 months of ibrutinib treatment. The rearrangement links TRBV19 to TRBJ1-5; 8 positions agree with TRBD1. This CDR3 is CASSTGGQVGNQPQHF. DNA for the CDR3: TGTGCCAGTAGTACCGGGGGACAGGTTGGCAATCAGCCCCAGCATTTT.